This entry lists 25 T cell receptor beta chains sequenced from one sample in a study of blood T cell repertoires in COVID-19. Generated by immunoSEQ multiplex PCR, the TCRdb table keeps only in-frame clones and is missing some. Counted here are fewer than 85,000 clones, roughly 80% occurring once; the ten biggest clones make up roughly 4.8%. Sequencing was performed on peripheral blood. The receptors derive from a woman older than 75 with active or convalescent COVID-19.

V and J are TRBV7-9 and TRBJ2-1; weak D call: TRBD2 (6 bases). Trimming stripped 5 bases from V and 14 bases from J, with 13 bases between. Germline CDR1 SEHNR, CDR2 FQNEAQ (reference sequence). The CDR3 consists of 11 residues. CDR3 coding DNA: TGTGCCAGCAGCCTTGGACTATACGAGTTCTTC. Translating gives CASSLGLYEFF.

The gene calls are TRBV9 and TRBJ2-7; perhaps TRBD2 as D (6 bases). Per germline, CDR1 SGDLS and CDR2 YYNGEE. The CDR3 loop spans 14 amino acids. The V end was cut by 4 bases, the J end by 0 bases, with 11 bases between. The CDR3: CASSPTTSSYEQYF. As DNA, the CDR3 is TGTGCCAGCAGCCCGACGACTAGCTCCTACGAGCAGTACTTC.

This chain uses TRBV18 with TRBJ1-1, with a weak D call TRBD1 (6 bases). Looked up from germline, CDR1 is KGHSH and CDR2 is LQKENI. Trimming cost V 6 bases and J 0 bases, with 11 bases left between them. The CDR3 runs 14 residues. The CDR3 DNA is TGTGCCAGCTCTGCAGGGGATTTGAACACTGAAGCTTTCTTT. It specifies CASSAGDLNTEAFF. The whole variable domain, filled in from reference TRBV18 and TRBJ1-1, reads NAGVMQNPRHLVRRRGQEARLRCSPMKGHSHVYWYRQLPEEGLKFMVYLQKENIIDESGMPKERFSAEFPKEGPSILRIQQVVRGDSAAYFCASSAGDLNTEAFFGQGTRLTVV.

The chain is built from TRBV9 and TRBJ2-2; the D is unclear. CDR1 and CDR2 from the germline V gene are SGDLS and YYNGEE. V dropped 0 bases and J dropped 1 base, with 7 bases sitting between them. This CDR3 spans 15 amino acids. CDR3 protein: CASSVASRNTGELFF. Here the CDR3 DNA reads TGTGCCAGCAGCGTAGCCTCCAGGAACACCGGGGAGCTGTTTTTT.

J is TRBJ2-7 and V is TRBV3-1 (or the pseudogene TRBV3-2); 13 positions agree with TRBD2. The germline CDR1 and CDR2 sequences are LGHDT and YNNKEL (reference sequence). The CDR3 is made up of 15 amino acids. With V trimmed by 4 bases and J by 5 bases, 5 bases remained unmatched. For the CDR3, the DNA is TGTGCCAGCAGCCGGGGACTAGCGGGGATCGACGAGCAGTACTTC. Translation: CASSRGLAGIDEQYF.

The chain is built from TRBV28 and TRBJ2-5, with 7 bases that match TRBD2. CDR1 and CDR2 (germline): MDHEN, SYDVKM. V trimming: 7 bases; J trimming: 5 bases; junction bases outside the gene matches: 16. The CDR3 sequence is 16 residues long. Here the CDR3 reads CASTSAGPGGRETQYF. The CDR3 DNA reads TGTGCCAGCACTTCGGCGGGCCCGGGGGGTAGGGAGACCCAGTACTTC. The whole variable domain, remainder taken from reference TRBV28 and TRBJ2-5, is DVKVTQSSRYLVKRTGEKVFLECVQDMDHENMFWYRQDPGLGLRLIYFSYDVKMKEKGDIPEGYSVSREKKERFSLILESASTNQTSMYLCASTSAGPGGRETQYFGPGTRLLVL.

The V gene is TRBV19, the J gene TRBJ1-4; unclear D gene. Between the trimmed V and J ends, which lost 5 bases and 0 bases, there was a span of 4 bases. The CDR3 spans 13 residues. Germline V CDR1 and CDR2: LNHDA, SQIVND (reference sequence). Here the CDR3 DNA reads TGTGCCAGTAGTTTCACAACTAATGAAAAACTGTTTTTT. Protein: CASSFTTNEKLFF.

The J gene is TRBJ2-3, the V gene TRBV18; 10 nucleotides line up with TRBD2. The germline V gene encodes CDR1 KGHSH and CDR2 LQKENI. The V gene end was trimmed by 2 bases and the J gene end by 0 bases; junction bases not matched to a gene: 5. This CDR3 is built from 17 residues. CDR3 amino acids: CASSPSGLADSTDTQYF. As DNA, the CDR3 is TGTGCCAGCTCACCATCAGGACTAGCGGACAGCACAGATACGCAGTATTTT.

This chain connects TRBV7-2 to TRBJ2-3; the D gene is possibly TRBD2 (5 bases). V lost 3 bases and J lost 0, with 7 bases in between. Germline V gene data show CDR1 as SGHTA and CDR2 as FQGNSA. The CDR3 has 14 amino acids. Here the CDR3 reads CASSLRASTDTQYF. The CDR3 DNA follows: TGTGCCAGCAGCTTGCGGGCTAGCACAGATACGCAGTATTTT.

J is TRBJ2-7 and V is TRBV7-6; TRBD2 agrees at 9 bases. CDR1 SGHVS and CDR2 FNYEAQ come from the germline V gene. CDR3 length: 14 residues. The V and J ends lost 1 base and 6 bases, in that order; junction bases with no gene match: 4. The CDR3 nucleotides are TGTGCCAGCAGCTTAGGCGGGAGGGCCACCGAGCAGTACTTC. Translation: CASSLGGRATEQYF.

This clone is a singleton in its sample. The chain combines TRBV19 with TRBJ2-7; 13 bases match TRBD2. J was trimmed by 2 bases and V by 8 bases; bases with no gene match: 3. The CDR3 loop spans 14 amino acids. Germline V lookup: CDR1 LNHDA, CDR2 SQIVND (reference sequence). CDR3 bases: TGTGCCAGTCGGACTAGCGGGGGACCCTACGAGCAGTACTTC. Translation gives CASRTSGGPYEQYF.

This clone was detected once. J is TRBJ1-5 and V is TRBV30, with D perhaps matching TRBD1 (6 bases). The V and J ends lost 2 bases and 6 bases respectively, with 11 bases between them. The length of the CDR3 is 13 residues. Germline-derived CDR1 and CDR2 are GTSNPN and SVGIG (reference sequence). CDR3 nucleotide sequence: TGTGCCTGGAGTTTGGGGGCTCCTCAGCCCCAGCATTTT. It is translated as CAWSLGAPQPQHF.

The J gene is TRBJ2-1, the V gene TRBV2, with D possibly matching TRBD2 (5 bases). CDR3 length: 11 residues. The germline V gene has CDR1 SNHLY and CDR2 FYNNEI. The germline V and J ends were trimmed by 6 bases and 10 bases, with 10 bases remaining between them. The CDR3 sequence is CASREAFEQFF. The CDR3 DNA is TGTGCCAGCAGGGAGGCATTCGAGCAGTTCTTC. The full variable domain, with the rest looked up from reference TRBV2 and TRBJ2-1, is EPEVTQTPSHQVTQMGQEVILRCVPISNHLYFYWYRQILGQKVEFLVSFYNNEISEKSEIFDDQFSVERPDGSNFTLKIRSTKLEDSAMYFCASREAFEQFFGPGTRLTVL.

The CDR3 loop is CASSNSGGGTDTQYF. The CDR3 region has the DNA TGTGCCAGTAGTAATAGCGGGGGAGGCACAGATACGCAGTATTTT. The V gene is TRBV19, the J gene TRBJ2-3, with 9 bases aligning to TRBD2. The CDR3 loop spans 15 amino acids. Germline V gene data show CDR1 as LNHDA and CDR2 as SQIVND (reference sequence). J gave up 1 base and V 4 bases, and 3 bases lay outside the gene matches.

The chain carries TRBV30 and TRBJ2-1; D is unclear. Germline-derived CDR1 and CDR2 are GTSNPN and SVGIG (reference sequence). V was shortened by 6 bases and J by 4 bases, with 13 bases between the two germline ends. The CDR3 sequence is 13 residues long. This CDR3 reads CACLPAWYNEQFF. The CDR3 DNA is TGTGCCTGTCTACCTGCCTGGTACAATGAGCAGTTCTTC.

The V gene is TRBV3-1 (or the pseudogene TRBV3-2), the J gene TRBJ2-3; TRBD2 aligns across 10 bases. The CDR3 has 17 residues. Germline V gives CDR1 LGHDT, CDR2 YNNKEL (reference sequence). Germline trimming cut 2 bases from V and 2 bases from J; bases unmatched to any gene: 7. CDR3: CASSQYSGRVATDTQYF. In nucleotides, the CDR3 is TGTGCCAGCAGCCAATACAGCGGGAGGGTTGCCACAGATACGCAGTATTTT.

The rearrangement links TRBV4-3 to TRBJ1-1; TRBD1 might be the D (6 bases). Germline assignment: CDR1 LGHNA and CDR2 YSLEER. V shed 0 bases and J shed 0 bases, with 11 bases lying between them. The CDR3 runs to 16 residues. The CDR3 loop reads CASSQEWTALNTEAFF. The CDR3 DNA follows: TGCGCCAGCAGCCAAGAATGGACAGCCCTGAACACTGAAGCTTTCTTT.

The chain carries TRBV27 and TRBJ2-3, with TRBD2 matching 7 bases. With V trimmed by 8 bases and J by 3 bases, 5 bases remained unmatched. The length of the CDR3 is 13 residues. Germline V gives CDR1 MNHEY, CDR2 SMNVEV (reference sequence). The DNA of the CDR3 is TGTGCCAGCGGAACGGGAGGAACAGATACGCAGTATTTT. Its protein is CASGTGGTDTQYF.

The J gene is TRBJ2-7, the V gene TRBV30, with 8 positions matching TRBD2. The trim removed 1 base at V and 2 bases at J, leaving 4 bases unmatched. Per germline, CDR1 GTSNPN and CDR2 SVGIG (reference sequence). The CDR3 loop spans 14 amino acids. The CDR3 loop reads CAWSELAGPYEQYF. The DNA of the CDR3 is TGTGCCTGGAGTGAATTAGCGGGACCCTACGAGCAGTACTTC.

The chain uses TRBV7-2 and TRBJ2-7; 8 nucleotides match TRBD2. J gave up 3 bases and V 4 bases, and 14 bases lay outside the gene matches. CDR3 length: 17 residues. Germline V gives CDR1 SGHTA, CDR2 FQGNSA. CDR3 bases: TGTGCCAGCAGCTCTCAGCCGGGGGGGGGCAGAGGCTACGAGCAGTACTTC. Its protein is CASSSQPGGGRGYEQYF. Complete variable domain (other parts from reference TRBV7-2 and TRBJ2-7): GAGVSQSPSNKVTEKGKDVELRCDPISGHTALYWYRQSLGQGLEFLIYFQGNSAPDKSGLPSDRFSAERTGGSVSTLTIQRTQQEDSAVYLCASSSQPGGGRGYEQYFGPGTRLTVT.

The rearrangement uses TRBV7-9 and TRBJ1-2; TRBD1 might be the D (6 bases). The germline gives CDR1 SEHNR, CDR2 FQNEAQ (reference sequence). The CDR3 contains 15 residues. Deletions cut 5 bases from V and 5 bases from J, with 18 bases between. The CDR3 spells CASSPTSGAWYGYTF. The CDR3 DNA reads TGTGCCAGCAGCCCCACTTCAGGGGCTTGGTATGGCTACACCTTC.

The J gene is TRBJ1-2, the V gene TRBV19; 7 bases are a match to TRBD1. V dropped 5 bases and J dropped 12; count of bases not matched to a gene: 9. Germline assignment: CDR1 LNHDA and CDR2 SQIVND (reference sequence). The CDR3 spans 12 residues. The DNA for the CDR3 is TGTGCCAGTAGTCTCTCGACAGGGTTCCACACCTTC. Its protein product is CASSLSTGFHTF.

This clone was counted only a few times. The chain links TRBV28 to TRBJ1-5; TRBD1 agrees at 8 bases. The germline CDR1 and CDR2 sequences are MDHEN and SYDVKM. V gave up 6 bases and J gave up 8 bases; unmatched junction bases: 12. The CDR3 consists of 15 residues. CDR3 in DNA: TGTGCCAGCAGCCTGACAGGGGATCGCATCAAGCCCCAGCATTTT. Translating gives CASSLTGDRIKPQHF.

This clone was recorded at least ten times. The rearrangement links TRBV29-1 to TRBJ2-5; 7 bases are shared with TRBD2. Germline lookup yields CDR1 SQVTM and CDR2 ANQGSEA. There are 13 residues in the CDR3. Trimming at V came to 4 bases and at J to 1 base, leaving 3 bases not matched to a gene. CDR3 coding DNA: TGCAGCGTTGCCTGGACTAGCCAAGAGACCCAGTACTTC. It codes for CSVAWTSQETQYF. Looking up the rest from reference TRBV29-1 and TRBJ2-5 gives the full variable domain: SAVISQKPSRDICQRGTSLTIQCQVDSQVTMMFWYRQQPGQSLTLIATANQGSEATYESGFVIDKFPISRPNLTFSTLTVSNMSPEDSSIYLCSVAWTSQETQYFGPGTRLLVL.

The gene calls are TRBV29-1 and TRBJ2-1; 10 positions agree with TRBD2. The junction had 9 bases not matched to a gene; V was cut back by 6 bases and J by 7 bases. CDR1 and CDR2 from the germline V gene are SQVTM and ANQGSEA. The CDR3 runs to 14 residues. CDR3 sequence (DNA): TGCAGCGTGGCGAGCGGGAGGGCCGTGAATGAGCAGTTCTTC. Residues: CSVASGRAVNEQFF.